The present T cell receptor (beta chain) was sequenced within a study of blood T cell repertoires in COVID-19. Cohort assignment relied on participant-reported clinical history. Recovered participants had two consecutive negative NP/OP PCR tests, healthcare professional clearance, or symptom resolution. Method: immunoSEQ multiplex PCR; TCRdb's copy keeps in-frame clones and lacks some. Of a few hundred thousand clones in the sample, about 88% were seen once. This CDR3 comprises 18 residues. Germline V lookup: CDR1 MNHEY, CDR2 SVGEGT. Trimming cost V 6 bases and J 1 base; bases outside gene matches: 14.

The source is a woman aged 18-30 years who had recovered from COVID-19. Sample: PBMCs or T cells enriched from blood (not recorded which). This chain uses TRBV6-2 or TRBV6-3 with TRBJ2-2, with 7 bases identical to TRBD2. CDR3 DNA: TGTGCCAGCAGACCTTCAAACCTAGCGGCGATGAACACCGGGGAGCTGTTTTTT. It is translated as CASRPSNLAAMNTGELFF.